The sequence of this T cell receptor (beta chain) was determined in a study of T cells after yellow fever vaccination. TCRdb independently ran MiXCR on the 5' RACE reads; one entry per CDR3 protein. The table has around 340,000 distinct CDR3 sequences, around an eighth seen once; the top ten hold more than 3%. The CDR3 loop spans 16 amino acids. Looked up from germline, CDR1 is KGHSH and CDR2 is LQKENI. J lost 5 bases, V lost 8 bases, and 17 bases had no gene match. General observations from the study: Subsequent to the booster, the majority of primary-vaccination clones reappeared (roughly 97% CD4, approximately 90% CD8). Abundant clonotypes from the bulk population could have been carried over as contaminants into FACS-sorted repertoires.

To note about this clonotype: The antigen remains unidentified.

The receptor comes from a young man who received the YFV17D yellow fever vaccine. The chain has TRBV18 and TRBJ2-5; 7 bases are shared with TRBD2. Specimen: CD4+ T cells sorted from PBMCs, collected 15 days after the yellow fever booster vaccination. DNA of the CDR3: TGTGCCAGCCCCCCCCGCAGCGGGGCTGCTGGGGAGACCCAGTACTTC. Amino acids: CASPPRSGAAGETQYF.